What follows is one T cell receptor beta chain and its context. During its preparation, the TCRbeta library received unique molecular identifiers. TCRdb re-called the PCR reads with MiXCR, one entry per CDR3 protein. The table records 780,000 or so distinct CDR3 sequences, approximately 15% of them present only once. The data were taken from a study of T-cell reconstitution after alpha-beta-depleted transplantation in children. V lost 2 bases, J lost 7 bases, and 12 bases lay in between. This CDR3 has 14 residues. Germline lookup yields CDR1 MNHEY and CDR2 SVGAGI. The source was PBMCs, mostly from graft donor cells, collected 360 days after TCRalphabeta/CD19-depleted stem cell transplant. This sequence joins TRBV6-5 and TRBJ1-5; the D is unclear. The source is a male patient younger than 18 who had a stem cell transplant for acute lymphoblastic leukemia, so the T cells may come from the graft donor. DNA for the CDR3: TGTGCCAGCAGTTACGCCGGGCGAGGCCAGCCCCAGCATTTT. Protein product: CASSYAGRGQPQHF.